Following are 17 T cell receptor beta chains from one sample sequenced in a study of lymphopenia after photon versus proton radiotherapy. Generated by immunoSEQ multiplex PCR, the TCRdb table keeps only in-frame clones and is missing some. The sample lists about 7,300 clones; 85% to 90% were seen once. The material sequenced was peripheral blood, taken from a patient treated with photon-based radiotherapy. These receptors were collected from a man aged 55 to 70 with cholangiocarcinoma.

CDR3 sequence reads: CASSVTGGEKLFF. The CDR3 DNA reads as TGTGCCAGCAGCGTAACAGGGGGTGAAAAACTGTTTTTT. The genes are TRBV11-2 and TRBJ1-4; 8 positions agree with TRBD1. From germline, CDR1 is SGHAT and CDR2 FQNNGV. The V gene end was trimmed by 5 bases and the J gene end by 7 bases; junction bases not matched to a gene: 3. The CDR3 is 13 amino acids.

The V gene is TRBV28, the J gene TRBJ1-1; 8 positions match TRBD1. This CDR3 has 18 amino acids. Germline assignment: CDR1 MDHEN and CDR2 SYDVKM. After removal of 2 bases from V and 5 bases from J, the junction contained 16 bases not matched to a gene. CDR3 DNA sequence: TGTGCCAGCAGTTTACACAGGGGGTCCCTATTAGTCGGTACTGAAGCTTTCTTT. Translating gives CASSLHRGSLLVGTEAFF.

This chain links TRBV7-9 with TRBJ2-1; D is unclear. Germline CDR1 reads SEHNR; CDR2 reads FQNEAQ (reference sequence). The CDR3 sequence is 15 residues long. The V gene lost 3 bases and the J gene lost 5 bases, with 14 bases spanning the gap. The CDR3 reads CASSFGFGRDNEQFF. In nucleotides, the CDR3 is TGTGCCAGCAGCTTCGGTTTCGGCAGAGACAATGAGCAGTTCTTC.

CDR3 nucleotide sequence: TGTGCCAGCAGTTACTGGGCAGGCTCTAACTATGGCTACACCTTC. Its translation is CASSYWAGSNYGYTF. V is TRBV6-9 and J is TRBJ1-2; no definite D call. V lost 3 bases and J lost 0, with 11 bases in between. CDR1 is MNHGY, CDR2 SVAAGI, per germline. The CDR3 sequence is 15 residues long.

This rearrangement joins TRBV19 to TRBJ2-3, with a possible D match to TRBD1 (6 bases). Looked up from germline, CDR1 is LNHDA and CDR2 is SQIVND (reference sequence). Trimming removed 3 bases from V and 4 bases from J, with 17 bases in between. The CDR3 runs 16 residues. The CDR3 bases are TGTGCCAGTAGTATTACGTGGGGGCGCGGTGCAGATACGCAGTATTTT. Translated, it gives CASSITWGRGADTQYF.

The genes are TRBV10-3 and TRBJ2-2, with 7 positions matching TRBD1. The CDR3 loop spans 14 amino acids. Germline V gene lookup returns CDR1 ENHRY and CDR2 SYGVKD. Unmatched junction bases numbered 8, after V lost 7 bases and J lost 6 bases. This CDR3 reads CAIKETGSAGELFF. The CDR3 DNA reads TGTGCCATCAAGGAGACAGGGTCGGCCGGGGAGCTGTTTTTT.

V is TRBV7-6 and J is TRBJ1-1; D call uncertain. The CDR3 has 13 amino acids. CDR1 and CDR2 (germline): SGHVS, FNYEAQ. The V end lost 2 bases, the J end lost 6 bases, and 10 bases lay between the germline ends. CDR3 DNA: TGTGCCAGCAGCTTAACCCTCTCCTCTGAAGCTTTCTTT. Translated: CASSLTLSSEAFF.

In its sample, this clone was seen once. This chain joins TRBV11-2 and TRBJ2-3, with 10 bases that match TRBD2. CDR3 length: 19 amino acids. V shed 5 bases and J 1 base; nucleotides not matched to a gene: 15. Germline CDR1 and CDR2: SGHAT and FQNNGV. DNA for the CDR3: TGTGCCAGCAGCCGTCGAGGCGAGAGTAGCGGGGGGCGCACAGATACGCAGTATTTT. It specifies CASSRRGESSGGRTDTQYF.

This clone was observed once. The V call is TRBV4-1, the J call TRBJ2-7; 7 nucleotides agree with TRBD1. This CDR3 has 16 amino acids. In germline, CDR1 is MGHRA, CDR2 YSYEKL. V dropped 6 bases and J dropped 1; count of bases not matched to a gene: 12. The DNA of the CDR3 is TGCGCCAGCAGACGGAACCGGGACAGCGAATCCTACGAGCAGTACTTC. The encoded protein is CASRRNRDSESYEQYF.

This clone was counted between two and nine times. V is TRBV5-5 and J is TRBJ2-2; D remains ambiguous. Per germline, CDR1 SGHKS and CDR2 YYEKEE (reference sequence). Trimming cost V 1 base and J 5 bases, with 9 bases left between them. CDR3 length equals 14 residues. The CDR3 loop is CASSLSVWTGELFF. The CDR3 coding sequence is TGTGCCAGCAGCTTGTCGGTTTGGACCGGGGAGCTGTTTTTT.

This clone was counted between two and nine times. The J gene is TRBJ2-7, the V gene TRBV28; the D gene is possibly TRBD2 (5 bases). The CDR3 totals 13 residues. Germline V gives CDR1 MDHEN, CDR2 SYDVKM. With 5 bases removed from V and 3 bases from J, the gap between germline ends came to 11 bases. CDR3 protein: CASSSGDRYEQYF. CDR3 sequence (DNA): TGTGCCAGCAGTAGCGGAGATCGCTACGAGCAGTACTTC.

This sequence joins TRBV2 and TRBJ1-2; 9 bases map to TRBD1. V was pared by 6 bases and J by 3 bases, with 11 bases of the junction left unmatched. CDR1 is SNHLY, CDR2 FYNNEI, per germline. This CDR3 comprises 16 residues. DNA for the CDR3: TGTGCCAGCAGCGAGGGGGGACAGGGACCTTACTATGGCTACACCTTC. Translating it yields CASSEGGQGPYYGYTF.

The chain uses TRBV9 and TRBJ1-5; 7 bases map to TRBD1. V lost 0 bases to trimming and J lost 2 bases; unmatched junction nucleotides: 5. CDR3 length: 16 amino acids. The germline V gene encodes CDR1 SGDLS and CDR2 YYNGEE. The CDR3 nucleotides are TGTGCCAGCAGCGTAGCAGGGGGACGAGGCAATCAGCCCCAGCATTTT. This encodes CASSVAGGRGNQPQHF.

V and J are TRBV28 and TRBJ1-2, with D unresolved. Germline CDR1 reads MDHEN; CDR2 reads SYDVKM. Trimming removed 0 bases at V and 2 bases at J, with 7 bases between. This CDR3 is built from 14 residues. This CDR3 is CASSLWGGNYGYTF. Here the CDR3 DNA reads TGTGCCAGCAGTTTATGGGGAGGGAACTATGGCTACACCTTC.

The CDR3 reads CASSSPVGRGSYEQYF. The CDR3 region has the DNA TGTGCCAGCAGCTCCCCGGTCGGACGGGGATCCTACGAGCAGTACTTC. The chain recombines TRBV11-3 with TRBJ2-7, with a possible D match to TRBD2 (5 bases). CDR1 and CDR2 from the germline V gene are SGHNT and YENEEA. This CDR3 has 16 amino acids. The V and J ends lost 4 bases and 1 base respectively, with 17 bases between them.

This clone was detected once. This chain links TRBV2 with TRBJ2-7; tentatively, D is TRBD1 (6 bases). Looked up from germline, CDR1 is SNHLY and CDR2 is FYNNEI. V shed 1 base and J shed 6 bases, with 13 bases lying between them. CDR3 length: 14 residues. CDR3 protein: CASSEGRGGGEQYF. CDR3 sequence (DNA): TGTGCCAGCAGTGAAGGCAGGGGCGGTGGCGAGCAGTACTTC.

The chain employs TRBV28 and TRBJ1-4; TRBD1 might be the D (5 bases). V was shortened by 6 bases and J by 4 bases, with 12 bases between the two germline ends. From germline, CDR1 is MDHEN and CDR2 SYDVKM. This CDR3 contains 14 residues. CDR3 amino acids: CASSKQAYNEKLFF. The CDR3 nucleotides read TGTGCCAGCAGCAAACAGGCGTATAATGAAAAACTGTTTTTT.